These 8 T cell receptor beta chains share one sample of origin, sequenced in a study of OX40 agonist ivuxolimab in advanced cancers. Profiled with immunoSEQ multiplex PCR; TCRdb holds only in-frame clones, not every one. The profile shows fewer than 50,000 clones, around 92% of them singletons. Sequences were derived from CD4+ or CD8+ T cells sorted from blood, sampled in a trial of the OX40 agonist ivuxolimab. The receptors derive from an adult with an advanced solid tumor such as melanoma, head and neck, liver or kidney cancer.

This sequence joins TRBV5-4 and TRBJ2-1; 9 bases are shared with TRBD2. This CDR3 spans 16 amino acids. J was trimmed by 10 bases and V by 4 bases; bases with no gene match: 15. Germline loops: CDR1 SGHNT, CDR2 YYREEE (reference sequence). CDR3 protein: CASSPPPGLAGYEQFF. CDR3 sequence (DNA): TGTGCCAGCAGCCCCCCGCCCGGCCTAGCGGGATACGAGCAGTTCTTC.

The rearrangement links TRBV30 to TRBJ1-2, with 9 bases lining up with TRBD1. In germline, CDR1 is GTSNPN, CDR2 SVGIG (reference sequence). This CDR3 spans 14 amino acids. Trimming removed 0 bases from V and 3 bases from J; junction bases left unmatched: 2. This CDR3 is CAWSVRDRDYGYTF. The CDR3 coding sequence is TGTGCCTGGAGTGTACGGGACAGGGACTATGGCTACACCTTC.

This clone turned up a few times. This chain connects TRBV5-5 to TRBJ1-2; 8 bases map to TRBD1. Germline V CDR1 and CDR2: SGHKS, YYEKEE (reference sequence). Trimming at V came to 0 bases and at J to 4 bases, leaving 11 bases not matched to a gene. There are 17 residues in the CDR3. CDR3 region: CASSLVGVGQGGYGYTF. Here the CDR3 DNA reads TGTGCCAGCAGCTTGGTCGGCGTTGGACAGGGTGGCTATGGCTACACCTTC.

V gene TRBV29-1 combines with J gene TRBJ2-7, with 8 bases fitting TRBD2. Trimming cost V 5 bases and J 1 base; bases outside gene matches: 7. This CDR3 is 14 amino acids long. The germline V gene encodes CDR1 SQVTM and CDR2 ANQGSEA. The CDR3 here is CSVLGGAISYEQYF. The CDR3 bases are TGCAGCGTTCTCGGGGGGGCGATATCCTACGAGCAGTACTTC.

The chain couples TRBV7-9 to TRBJ2-5; possibly TRBD2 for D (6 bases). V was pared by 7 bases and J by 0 bases, with 9 bases between. The CDR3 is 13 amino acids. Germline-derived CDR1 and CDR2 are SEHNR and FQNEAQ (reference sequence). CDR3 loop: CASMGLNQETQYF. In DNA, the CDR3 is TGTGCCAGCATGGGACTCAACCAAGAGACCCAGTACTTC.

This chain connects TRBV6-4 to TRBJ2-2; TRBD1 matches 10 bases. Germline CDR1 reads MRHNA; CDR2 reads SNTAGT. The V and J ends lost 4 bases and 3 bases, in that order; junction bases with no gene match: 5. The CDR3 runs to 16 residues. CDR3 in amino acids: CASSGSGTGDTGELFF. In DNA form, the CDR3 reads TGTGCCAGCAGTGGGTCCGGGACAGGGGACACCGGGGAGCTGTTTTTT.

The V and J genes are TRBV9 and TRBJ2-7; D possibly uses TRBD1 or TRBD2 (6 bases each). CDR3 length: 15 residues. Germline-derived CDR1 and CDR2 are SGDLS and YYNGEE. V was clipped by 0 bases and J by 3 bases, with 13 bases between them. As DNA, the CDR3 is TGTGCCAGCAGCGTAGCTGGGGGGCCGGACTACGAGCAGTACTTC. It is translated as CASSVAGGPDYEQYF.

This clone was observed once. V usage is TRBV6-5 and J usage is TRBJ2-7; 8 positions agree with TRBD2. The CDR3 has 15 amino acids. The germline gives CDR1 MNHEY, CDR2 SVGAGI. After removal of 1 base from V and 2 bases from J, the junction contained 4 bases not matched to a gene. Here the CDR3 reads CASSYFGRGAYEQYF. CDR3 DNA: TGTGCCAGCAGTTACTTCGGGCGGGGGGCCTACGAGCAGTACTTC.